These T cell receptor beta chains were read from a single sample in a study of T cell changes during pregnancy in multiple sclerosis. Profiled with immunoSEQ multiplex PCR; TCRdb holds only in-frame clones, not every one. There are about 36,000 clones in the sample; 80% to 95% occur only once, and 1.2% lies in the top ten. The sample was PBMCs (not recorded whether the cells were cultured). These receptors came from a female donor with multiple sclerosis, enrolled in a pregnancy study. Each CDR3 is given with its conserved first and last residue. D genes are given only for firm matches. Part of the rows lack a size; the others show once, few, many or a class for expanded clones.

clone_size	j_call	d_call	v_call	cdr3_nt	cdr3_aa
-	TRBJ2-1	-	TRBV18	TGTGCCAGCTCACCTCAGGGGACTGGGGCCAATGAGCAGTTCTTC	CASSPQGTGANEQFF
once	TRBJ2-7	-	TRBV11-1	TGTGCCAGCAGCTTATTAGGAGGCCCCAACTACGAGCAGTACTTC	CASSLLGGPNYEQYF
once	TRBJ2-1	TRBD2	TRBV5-1	TGCGCCAGCTTTACTAGCGGGCTCTACAATGAGCAGTTCTTC	CASFTSGLYNEQFF
-	TRBJ1-5	TRBD1	TRBV5-8	TGTGCCAGCAGCTCGACAGGGTATCAGCCCCAGCATTTT	CASSSTGYQPQHF
-	TRBJ2-5	-	TRBV2	TGTGCCAGCGGGAGCGGGTGGGAGACCCAGTACTTC	CASGSGWETQYF
once	TRBJ2-4	-	TRBV27	TGTGCCAGCAGTTTGGGGGAGGCGGGAAACATTCAGTACTTC	CASSLGEAGNIQYF
-	TRBJ1-4	-	TRBV9	TGTGCCAGCAGTCCAATTGTGGGGGCCCCAAATGAAAAACTGTTTTTT	CASSPIVGAPNEKLFF
-	TRBJ2-1	-	TRBV4-1	TGCGCCAGCAGCCAAGGTCTGTACAATGAGCAGTTCTTC	CASSQGLYNEQFF
-	TRBJ2-7	TRBD2	TRBV7-8	TGTGCTCGAAGGGGGACTAGCGCCTACTACGAGCAGTACTTC	CARRGTSAYYEQYF
-	TRBJ2-3	-	TRBV9	TGTGCCAGCTCCGGACTTACCACAGATACGCAGTATTTT	CASSGLTTDTQYF
-	TRBJ2-2	TRBD2	TRBV19	TGTGCCAGTAGCAAACTAGCGGGGAACACCGGGGAGCTGTTTTTT	CASSKLAGNTGELFF
-	TRBJ2-3	TRBD2	TRBV9	TGTGCCAGCAGCGAGGGACTAGTAGGAAGCCTCACAGATACGCAGTATTTT	CASSEGLVGSLTDTQYF
once	TRBJ2-2	-	TRBV9	TGTGCCAGCAGCGTAGACGGGGACACCGGGGAGCTGTTTTTT	CASSVDGDTGELFF
-	TRBJ2-7	-	TRBV7-3	TGTGCCAGCAGCGTCCGGGAGATCGACTACGAGCAGTACTTC	CASSVREIDYEQYF
-	TRBJ2-1	TRBD2	TRBV30	TGTGCCTGGAGTACCAAAAGCGGGAGGGCCCTCGGCAATGAGCAGTTCTTC	CAWSTKSGRALGNEQFF
-	TRBJ2-3	-	TRBV5-1	TGCGCCAGCAGCGCGGACAGGCCGCGGACTATCAGCACAGATACGCAGTATTTT	CASSADRPRTISTDTQYF
once	TRBJ1-2	TRBD1	TRBV11-2	TGTGCCAGCAGCGACCGGGACAGGGGCTTCTATGGCTACACCTTC	CASSDRDRGFYGYTF
-	TRBJ2-3	-	TRBV7-6	TGTGCCAGCAGCTTAGCAAGGGGCACAGATACGCAGTATTTT	CASSLARGTDTQYF
-	TRBJ2-5	TRBD1	TRBV2	TGTGCCAGCAGTAAGACAGGGGGCTCCCAAGTGGAGGAGACCCAGTACTTC	CASSKTGGSQVEETQYF
-	TRBJ2-2	-	TRBV5-4	TGTGCCAGCAGCGGCGGCGGGCACACCGGGGAGCTGTTTTTT	CASSGGGHTGELFF
-	TRBJ2-3	TRBD2	TRBV5-5	TGTGCCAGCAGCTTTGGTTTTCTAGCGGGAGCGGGAGATACGCAGTATTTT	CASSFGFLAGAGDTQYF
-	TRBJ2-1	-	TRBV28	TGTGCCAGCAGACGGAAGGGGAATGAGCAGTTCTTC	CASRRKGNEQFF